Listed here are 18 T cell receptor beta chains from one sample, sequenced in a study of blood T cell repertoires in COVID-19. Here immunoSEQ multiplex PCR was the method, and the copy in TCRdb shows in-frame clones only, minus some. This sample has around 200,000 clones, with 85% to 90% found just once. Sequencing was done on a sample of PBMCs or T cells enriched from blood (not recorded which). The receptors originated from a woman in her forties or fifties in a cohort exposed to, infected with or recovered from COVID-19 (not recorded which).

V is TRBV7-9 and J is TRBJ2-3; the match to TRBD2 covers 15 bases. The V gene's germline CDR1 is SEHNR and CDR2 FQNEAQ (reference sequence). The junction had 9 bases not matched to a gene; V was cut back by 1 base and J by 10 bases. The CDR3 runs 17 residues. For the CDR3, the DNA is TGTGCCAGCAGCTTAGTTAGGACTAGCGGGGGGGAGGCCCCGCAGTATTTT. Translated, it gives CASSLVRTSGGEAPQYF.

The chain has TRBV9 and TRBJ1-3; no definite D call. V lost 0 bases, J lost 9 bases, and 16 bases lay in between. Germline assignment: CDR1 SGDLS and CDR2 YYNGEE. The CDR3 spans 15 residues. The CDR3 here is CASSVVEGSGGTIYF. In DNA form, the CDR3 reads TGTGCCAGCAGCGTAGTAGAGGGTTCGGGCGGCACCATATATTTT.

The CDR3 DNA is TGTGCCAGCAGACACCGGACGGTGGCGGGCACTGAAGCTTTCTTT. Translated: CASRHRTVAGTEAFF. This chain joins TRBV25-1 and TRBJ1-1; no clear D. Germline CDR1 reads MGHDK; CDR2 reads SYGVNS. V was trimmed by 6 bases and J by 4 bases, leaving 18 bases between them. This CDR3 is built from 15 residues.

The rearrangement uses TRBV5-1 and TRBJ1-1, with D possibly being TRBD1 (6 bases). V was cut by 4 bases and J by 5 bases, with 12 bases left in between. The CDR3 covers 13 residues. Looked up from germline, CDR1 is SGHRS and CDR2 is YFSETQ. CDR3 amino acids: CASSQNRETEAFF. The CDR3 DNA reads TGCGCCAGCAGCCAAAACAGGGAAACTGAAGCTTTCTTT.

The chain couples TRBV7-9 to TRBJ2-2, with D tentatively TRBD2 (6 bases). The V and J ends lost 1 base and 5 bases respectively, with 11 bases between them. The germline CDR1 and CDR2 sequences are SEHNR and FQNEAQ (reference sequence). The CDR3 runs to 15 residues. This CDR3 reads CASSLVTGGTGELFF. CDR3 nucleotides: TGTGCCAGCAGCTTAGTTACTGGGGGGACCGGGGAGCTGTTTTTT.

V and J are TRBV4-2 and TRBJ2-1; tentatively, D is TRBD2 (7 bases). The V and J ends lost 0 bases and 8 bases respectively, with 17 bases between them. CDR1 LGHNA and CDR2 YNFKEQ come from the germline V gene. CDR3 length: 16 amino acids. The CDR3 sequence: CASSQDEMGGPYEQFF. The CDR3 DNA reads as TGTGCCAGCAGCCAAGATGAAATGGGGGGGCCCTATGAGCAGTTCTTC.

V usage is TRBV3-1 (or the pseudogene TRBV3-2) and J usage is TRBJ2-7; D is perhaps TRBD2 (7 bases). With 5 bases removed from V and 3 bases from J, the gap between germline ends came to 11 bases. Germline values: CDR1 LGHDT, CDR2 YNNKEL (reference sequence). CDR3 size: 13 residues. The CDR3 reads CASSLGGVYEQYF. The CDR3 DNA reads as TGTGCCAGCAGCTTAGGGGGGGTCTACGAGCAGTACTTC.

The CDR3 region is CATSRWTDNQPQHF. Here the CDR3 DNA reads TGTGCCACCAGCAGATGGACAGACAATCAGCCCCAGCATTTT. The chain uses TRBV15 and TRBJ1-5; weak D call: TRBD1 (6 bases). Germline V gives CDR1 LNHNV, CDR2 YYDKDF (reference sequence). V was pared by 2 bases and J by 3 bases, with 8 bases between. The length of the CDR3 is 14 residues.

V gene TRBV2 combines with J gene TRBJ2-3; 7 bases match TRBD2. V gave up 9 bases and J gave up 7 bases; unmatched junction bases: 16. The germline CDR1 and CDR2 sequences are SNHLY and FYNNEI. This CDR3 spans 15 amino acids. The CDR3 DNA is TGTGCCAGTGGCGGGAGCAGCGGGGCTATTAATACGCAGTATTTT. It is translated as CASGGSSGAINTQYF.

Comments on this clone: This specimen includes other DNA sequences encoding the same CDR3. The rearrangement joins TRBV9 to TRBJ2-7; 8 bases agree with TRBD1. Germline V gives CDR1 SGDLS, CDR2 YYNGEE. The CDR3 has 14 residues. V trimming: 2 bases; J trimming: 4 bases; junction bases outside the gene matches: 5. The CDR3 spells CASSVGQGPYEQYF. CDR3 nucleotide sequence: TGTGCCAGCAGCGTCGGACAGGGACCGTACGAGCAGTACTTC. Using reference TRBV9 and TRBJ2-7 for the parts outside the CDR3, the full variable domain is DSGVTQTPKHLITATGQRVTLRCSPRSGDLSVYWYQQSLDQGLQFLIQYYNGEERAKGNILERFSAQQFPDLHSELNLSSLELGDSALYFCASSVGQGPYEQYFGPGTRLTVT.

CDR3 sequence reads: CASSLHGWNSPLHF. For the CDR3, the DNA is TGTGCCAGCAGCTTGCACGGTTGGAATTCACCCCTCCACTTT. The gene calls are TRBV11-2 and TRBJ1-6, with D unresolved. The CDR3 is 14 amino acids. V gave up 3 bases and J gave up 7 bases, with 10 bases separating them. Germline values: CDR1 SGHAT, CDR2 FQNNGV.

The chain carries TRBV2 and TRBJ1-4, with 10 nucleotides matching TRBD1. Losses at the gene ends were 5 bases for V and 10 bases for J; bases not matched to a gene: 10. This CDR3 is built from 15 residues. Per germline, CDR1 SNHLY and CDR2 FYNNEI. CDR3 amino acids: CASSPTDRGRGKLFF. Written as DNA, the CDR3 is TGTGCCAGCAGTCCTACCGACAGGGGGCGAGGAAAACTGTTTTTT.

A single count supports this clone. This sequence joins TRBV5-4 and TRBJ2-1, with D perhaps matching TRBD2 (6 bases). Trimming removed 4 bases at V and 1 base at J, with 12 bases between. This CDR3 is 15 amino acids long. From germline, CDR1 is SGHNT and CDR2 YYREEE (reference sequence). The CDR3 region is CASSTPTSSYNEQFF. The CDR3 nucleotides are TGTGCCAGCAGCACCCCGACTAGTTCCTACAATGAGCAGTTCTTC.

The chain carries TRBV28 and TRBJ1-2; TRBD1 matches at 12 bases. CDR3 length: 18 residues. V was clipped by 4 bases and J by 8 bases; unmatched bases: 17. CDR1 is MDHEN and CDR2 is SYDVKM in the germline V gene. The chain's CDR3 is CASSSPGTGGHTGEGYTF. CDR3 in DNA: TGTGCCAGCAGTTCCCCCGGGACAGGGGGCCACACGGGGGAAGGCTACACCTTC.

This clone was seen a single time. The chain employs TRBV5-1 and TRBJ1-5; the D gene is possibly TRBD1 (6 bases). Germline V CDR1 and CDR2: SGHRS, YFSETQ. Trimming removed 5 bases at V and 1 base at J, with 22 bases between. The CDR3 extends over 18 amino acids. CDR3 in DNA: TGCGCCAGCAGAGGGCCAACCGGCGAGACAGGAAGCAATCAGCCCCAGCATTTT. Amino acids: CASRGPTGETGSNQPQHF.

The chain couples TRBV18 to TRBJ1-6; 8 bases map to TRBD1. The germline CDR1 and CDR2 sequences are KGHSH and LQKENI. Trimming at V came to 3 bases and at J to 9 bases, leaving 16 bases not matched to a gene. The CDR3 is 18 residues long. CDR3 DNA sequence: TGTGCCAGCTCACCCGGCAGGGGGCTCGTACCGGGGGGTTCACCCCTCCACTTT. It translates to CASSPGRGLVPGGSPLHF.

This clone was counted once. The V and J genes are TRBV7-8 and TRBJ1-2; no clear D. CDR3 length: 15 residues. Trimming pared 1 base from V and 4 bases from J, leaving 13 bases between. Germline lookup yields CDR1 SGHVS and CDR2 FQNEAQ. This chain's CDR3 is CASSLGLTVSYGYTF. The CDR3 DNA sequence: TGTGCCAGCAGCTTAGGACTAACCGTCTCCTATGGCTACACCTTC.

The chain couples TRBV19 to TRBJ2-7; 7 nucleotides line up with TRBD1. The CDR3 contains 13 residues. CDR1 and CDR2 (germline): LNHDA, SQIVND (reference sequence). Losses at the gene ends were 5 bases for V and 5 bases for J; bases not matched to a gene: 6. The CDR3 DNA reads TGTGCCAGTAGTCAGGCAGGGGGAGACGAGCAGTACTTC. It encodes CASSQAGGDEQYF.